Given below is one T cell receptor (beta chain) in context. Profiling relied on immunoSEQ multiplex PCR, and the TCRdb table lists in-frame clones only, not all of them. The sample carries roughly 150,000 clones, 70% to 90% recorded once. The CDR3 consists of 15 residues. Germline CDR1 is MNHEY and CDR2 is SMNVEV (reference sequence). V was clipped by 5 bases and J by 5 bases, with 18 bases between them. This record comes from a study of T cell responses to AZD1222 COVID-19 vaccine. Background on the study: Timing groups of about 4 and about 12 weeks for second doses were pooled.

This clonotype was obtained from an adult in good health. The chain joins TRBV27 to TRBJ2-5, with a weak D call TRBD1 (5 bases). The material sequenced was peripheral blood, taken on day 0 of AZD1222 vaccination. CDR3 sequence reads: CASSPTASLLETQYF. The DNA for the CDR3 is TGTGCCAGCAGTCCGACAGCCTCTCTTTTGGAGACCCAGTACTTC.